Below, one T cell receptor beta chain is given with its context. Its antigen is undetermined. Per germline, CDR1 MDHEN and CDR2 SYDVKM. The ends were cut back, 3 bases at V and 2 bases at J, with 14 bases in the middle. This CDR3 has 15 residues. This specimen comes from a study of cytomegalovirus exposure and HLA in healthy donors. Notes on the study in general: Looking again later, the authors saw that most CMV-associated TCR beta chains seemed HLA-restricted. For cytomegalovirus status, the classifier reportedly gave diagnoses with high specificity and sensitivity.

Amplification used 60 Vbeta primers and 13 Jbeta primers. Clones were sequenced by immunoSEQ multiplex PCR, and TCRdb holds only the in-frame ones, with some missing. The sample includes around 190,000 clones, approximately 86% of them seen just once. The receptor's source is a boy between 2 and 10 years old in good health and CMV-seronegative. Sequenced input: PBMCs. The chain combines TRBV28 with TRBJ2-7; D is perhaps TRBD1 (6 bases). The CDR3 is CASSFPRQVTYEQYF. DNA for the CDR3: TGTGCCAGCAGTTTTCCTCGACAGGTAACCTACGAGCAGTACTTC.